This T cell receptor (beta chain) was recovered during a study of cytomegalovirus exposure and HLA in healthy donors. About this clone: What it binds is not known.

The PCR contained 60 Vbeta and 13 Jbeta primers. Clones were read by immunoSEQ multiplex PCR, and TCRdb kept only the in-frame ones, dropping some. The sample contains some 130,000 clones, more than 80% of which appear only once. CDR1 and CDR2 (germline): SEHNR, FQNEAQ (reference sequence). The V end lost 5 bases, the J end lost 2 bases, and 15 bases lay between the germline ends. The CDR3 spans 15 residues. General study results and limits: A later analysis reportedly identified an Asian-associated ancestry cluster as carrying fewer N-insertions than the roughly 600-donor mean. A cluster of highly shared sequence variants was likely a sequencing artifact.

The gene calls are TRBV7-9 and TRBJ1-2; tentatively, D is TRBD1 (5 bases). Sequencing was carried out using PBMCs. The TCR originated in a woman aged 40 to 55 in good health and CMV-seropositive. CDR3 bases: TGTGCCAGCAGCCCACGCTCGACAGTCAACTATGGCTACACCTTC. Its translation: CASSPRSTVNYGYTF.